This passage covers 15 T cell receptor beta chains from one sample sequenced in a study of OX40 agonist ivuxolimab in advanced cancers. Clones were sequenced by immunoSEQ multiplex PCR, and TCRdb holds only the in-frame ones, with some missing. The sample yields about 63,000 clones, around 89% seen once. The sample in question was CD4+ or CD8+ T cells sorted from blood, obtained in a trial of the OX40 agonist ivuxolimab. These receptors were collected from an adult with an advanced solid tumor such as melanoma, head and neck, liver or kidney cancer.

The CDR3 nucleotides are TGCGCCAGCAGCCCGAGAAGGGGGAGCTCCTACAATGAGCAGTTCTTC. This sequence encodes CASSPRRGSSYNEQFF. V usage is TRBV4-1 and J usage is TRBJ2-1; TRBD1 might be the D (6 bases). Deletions cut 4 bases from V and 0 bases from J, with 13 bases between. Germline lookup yields CDR1 MGHRA and CDR2 YSYEKL. The CDR3 contains 16 residues.

The chain recombines TRBV5-4 with TRBJ2-5; tentatively, D is TRBD1 (6 bases). This CDR3 region has 13 residues. Germline V gives CDR1 SGHNT, CDR2 YYREEE (reference sequence). Trimming shortened V by 9 bases and J by 2 bases, and 14 bases separated the two germline ends. The CDR3 reads CATRMGAQETQYF. In DNA form, the CDR3 reads TGTGCCACCCGTATGGGGGCTCAAGAGACCCAGTACTTC.

CDR3 DNA: TGTGCCAGCAGTAAACGACAGGGCGCGGCTGAAGCTTTCTTT. Its translation is CASSKRQGAAEAFF. The genes are TRBV6-5 and TRBJ1-1; 7 positions agree with TRBD1. Germline assignment: CDR1 MNHEY and CDR2 SVGAGI. CDR3 length: 14 residues. The V segment lost 5 bases and the J segment 6 bases; nucleotides outside the gene matches: 9.

The rearrangement links TRBV5-6 to TRBJ2-3; D uncertain. Trimming pared 1 base from V and 6 bases from J, leaving 12 bases between. The CDR3 sequence is 14 residues long. Germline CDR1 SGHDT, CDR2 YYEEEE. The CDR3 sequence: CASSLRRTSDTQYF. The CDR3 region has the DNA TGTGCCAGCAGCTTGAGGAGAACGTCGGATACGCAGTATTTT.

The chain is built from TRBV5-1 and TRBJ2-2; no clear D gene. Germline CDR1 reads SGHRS; CDR2 reads YFSETQ. The length of the CDR3 is 15 residues. With 0 bases removed from V and 2 bases from J, the gap between germline ends came to 8 bases. The CDR3 DNA sequence: TGCGCCAGCAGCTTGGGCGTGGCCAACACCGGGGAGCTGTTTTTT. This sequence encodes CASSLGVANTGELFF. Full variable domain (outside the CDR3, taken from reference TRBV5-1 and TRBJ2-2): KAGVTQTPRYLIKTRGQQVTLSCSPISGHRSVSWYQQTPGQGLQFLFEYFSETQRNKGNFPGRFSGRQFSNSRSEMNVSTLELGDSALYLCASSLGVANTGELFFGEGSRLTVL.

This clone turned up a few times. The rearrangement uses TRBV4-1 and TRBJ2-2, with 11 bases matching TRBD2. V was clipped by 2 bases and J by 3 bases; unmatched bases: 2. This CDR3 has 16 amino acids. The germline V gene has CDR1 MGHRA and CDR2 YSYEKL. CDR3 nucleotide sequence: TGCGCCAGCAGCCAAAGACTAGCGGGACACACCGGGGAGCTGTTTTTT. Protein: CASSQRLAGHTGELFF.

The V call is TRBV2, the J call TRBJ1-6, with D possibly TRBD1 on 6 matching bases. The V gene's germline CDR1 is SNHLY and CDR2 FYNNEI. This CDR3 contains 15 residues. Between the trimmed V and J ends, which lost 6 bases and 7 bases, there was a span of 16 bases. DNA for the CDR3: TGTGCCAGCAGGATAACAGGGACACAAAATTCACCCCTCCACTTT. Translation gives CASRITGTQNSPLHF.

V gene TRBV7-9 combines with J gene TRBJ1-1; a weak D match, TRBD1 (6 bases). The germline gives CDR1 SEHNR, CDR2 FQNEAQ (reference sequence). Trimming removed 5 bases from V and 5 bases from J, with 18 bases in between. The CDR3 loop spans 15 amino acids. CDR3 protein: CASSLPGGAGTEAFF. The DNA of the CDR3 is TGTGCCAGCAGCCTCCCCGGGGGGGCCGGGACTGAAGCTTTCTTT.

This chain joins TRBV7-9 and TRBJ1-1, with TRBD1 identical over 7 bases. CDR3 length: 14 amino acids. The ends lost 4 bases at V and 5 bases at J; junction bases unmatched: 7. From germline, CDR1 is SEHNR and CDR2 FQNEAQ (reference sequence). The CDR3 nucleotides are TGTGCCAGCAGCTACGACAGGGCATCGACTGAAGCTTTCTTT. Translating it yields CASSYDRASTEAFF.

This clone was recorded only once. The chain is built from TRBV5-1 and TRBJ1-4, with 9 nucleotides matching TRBD1. The CDR3 loop spans 14 amino acids. V lost 4 bases and J lost 8; bases outside the gene matches: 6. Germline V gene data show CDR1 as SGHRS and CDR2 as YFSETQ. This CDR3 is CASSKGQGPEKLFF. In DNA, the CDR3 is TGCGCCAGCAGCAAGGGACAGGGACCCGAAAAACTGTTTTTT.

This sequence joins TRBV7-9 and TRBJ2-7; the D is unclear. From germline, CDR1 is SEHNR and CDR2 FQNEAQ (reference sequence). This CDR3 has 9 residues. V shed 7 bases and J shed 5 bases, with 3 bases lying between them. The CDR3 loop is CASIDEQYF. CDR3 DNA sequence: TGTGCCAGCATCGACGAGCAGTACTTC.

V and J are TRBV28 and TRBJ2-7; 9 bases are shared with TRBD1. The CDR3 is 18 residues long. Trimming took 4 bases from V and 4 from J; bases not matched to a gene: 17. The germline V gene has CDR1 MDHEN and CDR2 SYDVKM. This CDR3 reads CASSSARGDRVGLYEQYF. The DNA of the CDR3 is TGTGCCAGCAGTTCCGCCCGAGGGGACAGGGTCGGCCTATACGAGCAGTACTTC.

The rearrangement uses TRBV4-2 and TRBJ2-1; D is tentatively TRBD1 or TRBD2 (5 bases each). The CDR3 has 13 residues. Trimming stripped 0 bases from V and 10 bases from J, with 10 bases between. Germline CDR1 LGHNA, CDR2 YNFKEQ. CDR3 coding DNA: TGTGCCAGCAGCCAAGATTGGGGGAGAGAGCAGTTCTTC. Translation: CASSQDWGREQFF.

The chain combines TRBV5-4 with TRBJ1-3; maybe TRBD1 (5 bases). This CDR3 spans 17 amino acids. V lost 0 bases and J 0 bases, leaving 13 bases between the germline ends. The germline CDR1 and CDR2 sequences are SGHNT and YYREEE (reference sequence). CDR3 bases: TGTGCCAGCAGCTTGGGTTCCGGGGGGAGCTCTGGAAACACCATATATTTT. As protein: CASSLGSGGSSGNTIYF.

This clone showed up just a few times. The chain is built from TRBV7-9 and TRBJ1-2; 8 bases agree with TRBD1. The V segment lost 5 bases and the J segment 8 bases; nucleotides outside the gene matches: 13. CDR1 and CDR2 (germline): SEHNR, FQNEAQ (reference sequence). There are 15 residues in the CDR3. The CDR3 DNA sequence: TGTGCCAGCAGCCTTTGGACAGGGCCCTTGAGGGGCTACACCTTC. It is translated as CASSLWTGPLRGYTF.